This section outlines one T cell receptor beta chain sequence together with its context. No antigen is known for it. The Oncomine TCR Beta short-read assay was what sequenced the DNA obtained from cultured CD4+ T cells. TCRdb called the PCR reads again in MiXCR, with one record for every CDR3 protein. The sample has over 14,000 distinct CDR3 sequences; just under 30% are singletons. The entry originates in a study of vaccination and CD4 T cells after COVID-19. Study overall: The cells in question were stimulated using overlapping spike peptides derived from SARS-CoV-2, HCoV-NL63, HCoV-OC43 and HCoV-229E.

Treatment indicated: roughly nine-day PBMC culture with coronavirus spike peptide pools or control peptides (ViraFEST assay). This CDR3 contains 13 residues. Trimming took 5 bases from V and 6 from J, leaving 11 bases between them. The germline V gene encodes CDR1 LNHDA and CDR2 SQIVND (reference sequence). The source was CD4+ T cells from blood, cultured in vitro, collected before SARS-CoV-2 vaccination. This TCR came from a human donor who received a COVID-19 vaccine. The J gene is TRBJ1-3, the V gene TRBV19; a possible D gene is TRBD1 (6 bases). CDR3 residues: CASSETGSNTIYF. CDR3 bases: TGTGCCAGTAGTGAGACAGGTTCAAACACCATATATTTT.